The 18 T cell receptor beta chains in this list originate from one sample, sequenced in a study of cytomegalovirus exposure and HLA in healthy donors. The PCR had 60 Vbeta and 13 Jbeta primers. Clones were sequenced by immunoSEQ multiplex PCR, and TCRdb holds only the in-frame ones, with some missing. The sample is made up of tens of thousands of clones, and the top ten hold 5.5% to 7% of it. Material for sequencing was PBMCs. These receptor sequences come from a human donor in good health.

The rearrangement joins TRBV19 to TRBJ2-7, with 9 nucleotides matching TRBD1. The CDR3 loop spans 14 amino acids. Germline CDR1 is LNHDA and CDR2 is SQIVND (reference sequence). The ends lost 10 bases at V and 6 bases at J; junction bases unmatched: 13. This chain's CDR3 is CATKSTGGTGEQYF. Written as DNA, the CDR3 is TGTGCCACCAAATCGACAGGGGGAACGGGCGAGCAGTACTTC. The full variable domain, rest sourced from reference TRBV19 and TRBJ2-7, is DGGITQSPKYLFRKEGQNVTLSCEQNLNHDAMYWYRQDPGQGLRLIYYSQIVNDFQKGDIAEGYSVSREKKESFPLTVTSAQKNPTAFYLCATKSTGGTGEQYFGPGTRLTVT.

This chain joins TRBV9 and TRBJ1-1; perhaps TRBD1 as D (5 bases). Germline V gene sequence: CDR1 SGDLS, CDR2 YYNGEE. Trimming stripped 3 bases from V and 11 bases from J, with 14 bases between. CDR3 size: 12 residues. Here the CDR3 DNA reads TGTGCCAGCAGCGAGCGGGGGGGGGAGGCTTTCTTT. Protein product: CASSERGGEAFF.

The J gene is TRBJ2-4, the V gene TRBV5-5, with 8 bases fitting TRBD1. CDR3 length: 15 amino acids. Germline V lookup: CDR1 SGHKS, CDR2 YYEKEE (reference sequence). After removal of 5 bases from V and 2 bases from J, the junction contained 6 bases not matched to a gene. This CDR3 reads CASRWTGISKNIQYF. In DNA form, the CDR3 reads TGTGCCAGCAGGTGGACAGGGATATCCAAAAACATTCAGTACTTC. The complete variable domain, with remaining parts taken from reference TRBV5-5 and TRBJ2-4, reads DAGVTQSPTHLIKTRGQQVTLRCSPISGHKSVSWYQQVLGQGPQFIFQYYEKEERGRGNFPDRFSARQFPNYSSELNVNALLLGDSALYLCASRWTGISKNIQYFGAGTRLSVL.

The chain combines TRBV27 with TRBJ1-2; 7 nucleotides align to TRBD1. The germline CDR1 and CDR2 sequences are MNHEY and SMNVEV (reference sequence). V gave up 6 bases and J gave up 3 bases; unmatched junction bases: 10. The CDR3 consists of 15 residues. The CDR3 coding sequence is TGTGCCAGCAGCCCTGGAGACAGGGCCGACTATGGCTACACCTTC. Translated, it gives CASSPGDRADYGYTF.

This chain uses TRBV29-1 with TRBJ2-1, with D possibly matching TRBD2 (7 bases). The V gene's germline CDR1 is SQVTM and CDR2 ANQGSEA. V lost 6 bases and J 5 bases, leaving 17 bases between the germline ends. This CDR3 is 14 amino acids long. This CDR3 reads CSVGGLAADNEQFF. CDR3 DNA: TGCAGCGTCGGGGGGCTAGCGGCTGACAATGAGCAGTTCTTC.

The chain couples TRBV11-2 to TRBJ2-2; no clear D. CDR1 is SGHAT and CDR2 is FQNNGV in the germline V gene. This CDR3 comprises 10 residues. V lost 4 bases and J lost 9, with 3 bases in between. CDR3 bases: TGTGCCAGCAGCTCAAGGGAGCTGTTTTTT. Protein sequence: CASSSRELFF.

The chain is built from TRBV6-1 and TRBJ1-1; D ambiguous. The V end lost 8 bases, the J end lost 4 bases, and 14 bases lay between the germline ends. Germline V gives CDR1 MNHNS, CDR2 SASEGT. This CDR3 has 13 residues. CDR3 bases: TGTGCCAGCCCGCGGGTGGGCGGCACTGAAGCTTTCTTT. Its translation is CASPRVGGTEAFF.

The V gene is TRBV7-2, the J gene TRBJ2-5; TRBD2 agrees at 16 bases. V lost 0 bases, J lost 4 bases, and 5 bases stayed unmatched. The CDR3 loop spans 18 amino acids. The V gene's germline CDR1 is SGHTA and CDR2 FQGNSA. CDR3 in amino acids: CASSLARGLAGGLETQYF. CDR3 sequence (DNA): TGTGCCAGCAGCTTAGCGCGGGGACTAGCGGGGGGGCTAGAGACCCAGTACTTC.

The genes are TRBV9 and TRBJ2-1, with 8 bases lining up with TRBD1. Germline V gene sequence: CDR1 SGDLS, CDR2 YYNGEE. Losses at the gene ends were 2 bases for V and 4 bases for J; bases not matched to a gene: 2. The CDR3 is made up of 14 amino acids. CDR3 residues: CASSVRDRYNEQFF. CDR3 DNA sequence: TGTGCCAGCAGCGTCCGGGACAGGTACAATGAGCAGTTCTTC.

This rearrangement joins TRBV7-2 to TRBJ2-3; D possibly corresponds to TRBD2 (7 bases). Germline CDR1 reads SGHTA; CDR2 reads FQGNSA. V lost 5 bases to trimming and J lost 2 bases, with 20 bases between them. The CDR3 runs 17 residues. The CDR3 loop is CASSLLGGGVTTDTQYF. For the CDR3, the DNA is TGTGCCAGCAGCCTATTGGGAGGGGGGGTCACCACAGATACGCAGTATTTT. The entire variable domain, with the rest obtained from reference TRBV7-2 and TRBJ2-3, is as follows: GAGVSQSPSNKVTEKGKDVELRCDPISGHTALYWYRQSLGQGLEFLIYFQGNSAPDKSGLPSDRFSAERTGGSVSTLTIQRTQQEDSAVYLCASSLLGGGVTTDTQYFGPGTRLTVL.

V gene TRBV6-6 combines with J gene TRBJ1-2; 7 nucleotides match TRBD1. Germline trimming cut 2 bases from V and 0 bases from J; bases unmatched to any gene: 3. The CDR3 contains 15 residues. Germline loops: CDR1 MNHNY, CDR2 SVGAGI (reference sequence). CDR3 region: CASSYGQGANYGYTF. The CDR3 DNA reads as TGTGCCAGCAGTTACGGGCAGGGGGCTAACTATGGCTACACCTTC.

The rearrangement joins TRBV19 to TRBJ2-7; D is perhaps TRBD1 (6 bases). The germline gives CDR1 LNHDA, CDR2 SQIVND (reference sequence). The V end was cut by 5 bases, the J end by 2 bases, with 13 bases between. The CDR3 is 14 amino acids. The CDR3 sequence is CASSFLDSAYEQYF. The CDR3 nucleotides read TGTGCCAGTAGTTTCTTGGACAGTGCCTACGAGCAGTACTTC.

V gene TRBV5-8 combines with J gene TRBJ2-5, with TRBD1 matching over 10 bases. Germline CDR1 is SGHTS and CDR2 is YDEGEE. CDR3 length equals 15 residues. The ends lost 3 bases at V and 3 bases at J; junction bases unmatched: 5. In nucleotides, the CDR3 is TGTGCCAGCAGCTCGGTCGGGACAGGGGAAGAGACCCAGTACTTC. Amino acid sequence: CASSSVGTGEETQYF.

This chain links TRBV9 with TRBJ2-2, with 10 bases aligning to TRBD2. The V gene's germline CDR1 is SGDLS and CDR2 YYNGEE. The trim removed 4 bases at V and 6 bases at J, leaving 9 bases unmatched. This CDR3 has 16 amino acids. CDR3 protein: CASSPGLAVSAGELFF. CDR3 in DNA: TGTGCCAGCAGCCCCGGACTAGCGGTCTCCGCCGGGGAGCTGTTTTTT. Drawing the rest from reference TRBV9 and TRBJ2-2, the complete variable domain is DSGVTQTPKHLITATGQRVTLRCSPRSGDLSVYWYQQSLDQGLQFLIQYYNGEERAKGNILERFSAQQFPDLHSELNLSSLELGDSALYFCASSPGLAVSAGELFFGEGSRLTVL.

The CDR3: CAWSELAGALQETQYF. The DNA of the CDR3 is TGTGCCTGGAGTGAGCTAGCGGGGGCCCTCCAAGAGACCCAGTACTTC. The chain employs TRBV30 and TRBJ2-5; 10 nucleotides match TRBD2. Looked up from germline, CDR1 is GTSNPN and CDR2 is SVGIG (reference sequence). This CDR3 spans 16 amino acids. The ends lost 1 base at V and 1 base at J; junction bases unmatched: 6.

The chain uses TRBV7-9 and TRBJ2-7; D unresolved. Germline V CDR1 and CDR2: SEHNR, FQNEAQ (reference sequence). The CDR3 extends over 10 amino acids. Trimming took off 4 bases at V and 4 bases at J, with 2 bases between the two ends. The CDR3 is CASSSYEQYF. In nucleotides, the CDR3 is TGTGCCAGCAGCTCTTACGAGCAGTACTTC.

The chain carries TRBV18 and TRBJ2-3; 10 nucleotides match TRBD2. V lost 3 bases to trimming and J lost 3 bases; unmatched junction nucleotides: 3. The CDR3 consists of 15 residues. The germline V gene has CDR1 KGHSH and CDR2 LQKENI. The CDR3, as DNA: TGTGCCAGCTCACCCCAGCGGGGGGGGACAGATACGCAGTATTTT. It is translated as CASSPQRGGTDTQYF.

V usage is TRBV2 and J usage is TRBJ1-5; 8 bases align to TRBD1. The CDR3 is made up of 14 amino acids. The ends lost 6 bases at V and 7 bases at J; junction bases unmatched: 8. CDR1 and CDR2 from the germline V gene are SNHLY and FYNNEI. In DNA form, the CDR3 reads TGTGCCAGCAGCACCCAGGGGGCTAAACAGCCCCAGCATTTT. Translation gives CASSTQGAKQPQHF.